The rows below give T cell receptor beta chains drawn from one sample of a study of blood T cell repertoires in COVID-19. The protocol was immunoSEQ multiplex PCR, while the TCRdb copy is restricted to in-frame clones and leaves out a portion. The repertoire holds approximately 150,000 clones, with around 90% as singletons. The sample comprised PBMCs or T cells enriched from blood (not recorded which). These receptors originate from a woman in her thirties or forties who had been exposed to COVID-19. Both conserved end residues are part of each CDR3. The D gene is left open where the match is weak. Rows may omit the clone size; those that give it use once, few, many or a size class.

>TRBJ1-2|-|TRBV18|-
TGTGCCAGCTCACCAAGACTCCAACAGGATGGCTACACCTTC
CASSPRLQQDGYTF
>TRBJ1-1|-|TRBV9|-
TGTGCCAGCAGTCCCCCGGGCACTGAAGCTTTCTTT
CASSPPGTEAFF
>TRBJ1-5|-|TRBV4-1|-
TGCGCCAGCAGCCCCGCGGGTTGGGGCAATCAGCCCCAGCATTTT
CASSPAGWGNQPQHF
>TRBJ2-7|TRBD2|TRBV28|-
TGTGCCAGCACCTTTAGCGGGGGCTCCTACGAGCAGTACTTC
CASTFSGGSYEQYF
>TRBJ2-5|-|TRBV19|-
TGTGCCAGTAGTTACGGGGGCCAAGAGACCCAGTACTTC
CASSYGGQETQYF
>TRBJ1-2|-|TRBV7-2|medium-sized
TGTGCCAGCAGCTTAGGAATGGGGGCCGTCTATGGCTACACCTTC
CASSLGMGAVYGYTF
>TRBJ2-7|TRBD1|TRBV2|-
TGTGCCGGAACCGGGACAGGGGTCTACGAGCAGTACTTC
CAGTGTGVYEQYF
>TRBJ2-7|TRBD1|TRBV6-5|-
TGTGCCAGCAGTTACACCGGACAGGCGCCCTCCTACGAGCAGTACTTC
CASSYTGQAPSYEQYF
>TRBJ2-2|TRBD2|TRBV5-1|-
TGCGCCAGCAGCGGCGGACTAGCGGGGGGAACAAACACCGGGGAGCTGTTTTTT
CASSGGLAGGTNTGELFF
>TRBJ2-1|-|TRBV5-4|-
TGTGCCAGCAGCCACCGACAGGTTTTGAATGAGCAGTTCTTC
CASSHRQVLNEQFF
>TRBJ2-7|-|TRBV18|-
TGTGCCAGCTCCCTCGGACAGATGGCCTACGAGCAGTACTTC
CASSLGQMAYEQYF
>TRBJ2-2|-|TRBV6-2/TRBV6-3|-
TGTGCCAGCAGTTCCTTATCGGGCACCGGGGAGCTGTTTTTT
CASSSLSGTGELFF
>TRBJ1-1|-|TRBV20-1|-
TGCAGTGCTAGCAGGGAAGTTGAAGCTTTCTTT
CSASREVEAFF
>TRBJ2-1|-|TRBV19|-
TGTGCCAGTAGTTCTCCGGGTGAGCAGTTCTTC
CASSSPGEQFF
>TRBJ1-3|-|TRBV2|-
TGTGCCAGCAGGACCGGGGGGGTGGCTGGAAACACCATATATTTT
CASRTGGVAGNTIYF
>TRBJ1-1|-|TRBV6-5|-
TGTGCCAGCAGTAGATTGGTAGGAGTAGGCACTGAAGCTTTCTTT
CASSRLVGVGTEAFF
>TRBJ2-1|TRBD2|TRBV4-2|-
TGTGCCAGCAGCCAAGATCCCCGGGGGGGCTACAATGAGCAGTTCTTC
CASSQDPRGGYNEQFF
>TRBJ1-5|TRBD1|TRBV4-1|-
TGCGCCAGCAGCCGCACCGGGACAGGAGGCAATCAGCCCCAGCATTTT
CASSRTGTGGNQPQHF
>TRBJ1-1|-|TRBV15|-
TGTGCCACCAGCAGGAACAGGGATAGGACTGAAGCTTTCTTT
CATSRNRDRTEAFF
>TRBJ1-2|-|TRBV7-2|-
TGTGCCAGCAGCTTAGGCGGGGGATTTAGTATAGGCTACACCTTC
CASSLGGGFSIGYTF
>TRBJ1-5|-|TRBV28|-
TGTGCCAGCAGACCCTTGAGGAGCAATCAGCCCCAGCATTTT
CASRPLRSNQPQHF
>TRBJ1-4|-|TRBV5-1|-
TGCGCCAGCAGCTTGGAAGCGGGACGAGAAAAACTGTTTTTT
CASSLEAGREKLFF
>TRBJ2-1|TRBD1|TRBV13|-
TGTGCCAGCGGACTGGGGACAGGACGCTACAATGAGCAGTTCTTC
CASGLGTGRYNEQFF
>TRBJ1-6|-|TRBV5-6|-
TGTGCCAGCAGCTTGTTCGGGGGGTCCTATAATTCACCCCTCCACTTT
CASSLFGGSYNSPLHF
>TRBJ1-6|TRBD1|TRBV7-2|-
TGTGCCAGCAGCCCCTTTGGGACAGTTTCCAATTCACCCCTCCACTTT
CASSPFGTVSNSPLHF
>TRBJ2-2|-|TRBV11-3|once
TGTGCCAGCAGCTTAGTAGGGGCGAACACCGGGGAGCTGTTTTTT
CASSLVGANTGELFF
>TRBJ1-2|TRBD1|TRBV27|-
TGTGCCAGCAGTTCTCTTCCCCAGGGGGCGGGTGGCTACACCTTC
CASSSLPQGAGGYTF
>TRBJ1-1|-|TRBV10-1|-
TGCGCCAGCCGCAGGGAATTCGGCACTGAAGCTTTCTTT
CASRREFGTEAFF
>TRBJ2-2|TRBD2|TRBV5-4|few
TGTGCCAGCAGCAAAATTGGGAGGGGGAACACCGGGGAGCTGTTTTTT
CASSKIGRGNTGELFF
>TRBJ2-7|TRBD2|TRBV28|-
TGTGCCAGCAGTTTAACTACTAGCGGGACTAGCTCCTACGAGCAGTACTTC
CASSLTTSGTSSYEQYF
>TRBJ1-5|TRBD1|TRBV4-1|once
TGCGCCAGCAGCCAAGACCCGGGACAGGGGAATAGCAATCAGCCCCAGCATTTT
CASSQDPGQGNSNQPQHF
>TRBJ1-6|-|TRBV28|few
TGTGCCAGCAGTTTAATTTTCGGTGATTCACCCCTCCACTTT
CASSLIFGDSPLHF
>TRBJ1-1|-|TRBV12-5|-
TGTGCTGCAGGGTTGCACACTGAAGCTTTCTTT
CAAGLHTEAFF
>TRBJ2-2|-|TRBV28|-
TGTGCCAGCAGACAAAATTCGAACACCGGGGAGCTGTTTTTT
CASRQNSNTGELFF
>TRBJ1-1|-|TRBV9|-
TGTGCCAGCAGCGGAGGGTCCTATGGGGCTTTCTTT
CASSGGSYGAFF
>TRBJ1-5|-|TRBV7-8|once
TGTGCCAGCAGCTTAGCGTCTAATCAGCCCCAGCATTTT
CASSLASNQPQHF
>TRBJ2-3|-|TRBV4-2|-
TGTGCCAGCAGCCAAGATTTGAGGGCAGGAACAGATACGCAGTATTTT
CASSQDLRAGTDTQYF